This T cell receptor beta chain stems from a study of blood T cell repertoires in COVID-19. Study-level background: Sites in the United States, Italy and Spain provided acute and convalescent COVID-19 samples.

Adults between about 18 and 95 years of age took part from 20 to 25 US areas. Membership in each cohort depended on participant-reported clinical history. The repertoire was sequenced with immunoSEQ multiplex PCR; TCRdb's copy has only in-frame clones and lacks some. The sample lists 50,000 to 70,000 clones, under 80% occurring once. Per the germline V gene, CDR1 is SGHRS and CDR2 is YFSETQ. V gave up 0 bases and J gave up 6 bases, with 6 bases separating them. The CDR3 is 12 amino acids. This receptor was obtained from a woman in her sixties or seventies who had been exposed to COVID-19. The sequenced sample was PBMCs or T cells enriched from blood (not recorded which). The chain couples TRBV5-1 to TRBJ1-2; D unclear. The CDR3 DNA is TGCGCCAGCAGCTTGGTTGGAGATGGCTACACCTTC. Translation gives CASSLVGDGYTF.